This T cell receptor (beta chain) is drawn from a study of blood T cell repertoires in COVID-19. As for the study in general: COVID-19 samples from acute and convalescent phases originated in the United States, Italy and Spain. In each case, the material was cDNA or gDNA derived from T cells, B-cell-depleted T cells, or PBMCs.

Source study methods: Amplification from reference gene primers served as the basis for estimated nucleated cell counts. Produced via immunoSEQ multiplex PCR; TCRdb's table is partial and in-frame only. V, J and clone size are those of that table, while D and trimming were read from the DNA. The sample includes about 220,000 clones, around 85% of them seen just once. The CDR3 runs 14 residues. From germline, CDR1 is MNHEY and CDR2 SVGAGI. V was cut by 4 bases and J by 1 base, with 10 bases left in between. Sequenced input: peripheral blood. The sequence was obtained from a human donor in a cohort sampled during active COVID-19. This chain connects TRBV6-5 to TRBJ2-5; D perhaps matches TRBD2 (5 bases). CDR3 protein: CASSSGAAQETQYF. The CDR3 nucleotides are TGTGCCAGCAGTTCCGGAGCGGCCCAAGAGACCCAGTACTTC.